Sequencing of this T cell receptor beta chain was carried out in a study of post-analysis software for immune sequencing data (dated by TCRdb to 2014 to 2015). With respect to the entire study: The recorded disease courses included relapsing-remitting, secondary progressive and progressive-relapsing multiple sclerosis, and some patients had no subtype annotation. The patient repertoires were set against eleven to twelve previously published healthy control repertoires from donors whose ages ranged from roughly 6 to 27 years. A subset of samples was prepared in parallel using single-end sample barcoding, then pooled and co-amplified after Illumina adapter ligation. Study-wide conclusions, independent of this receptor: Strong co-clustering of samples prepared in the same batch was shown by direct clustering with F measure, prompting a batch-effect correction. Significantly lower normalized Chao1 diversity was found in multiple sclerosis patients than in controls, suggesting substantial peripheral T-cell clonal expansion. Significantly higher frequencies in patients than in controls were found for roughly 5 TRBV segments, including TRBV5-6, TRBV5-1 and TRBV20-1. The control group was slightly older than the multiple sclerosis patient group.

Points on this clonotype: Its antigen remains undetermined. Base-call qualities are not available, and no considerably larger clone is one nucleotide away.

The method was PCR. Sequencing relied on an Illumina HiSeq 2500. To reduce PCR and sequencing biases, unique molecular identifiers were built into the TCR beta cDNA libraries. About 500,000 cDNA molecules were obtained for every 1 to 10 million input T cells, so each molecule roughly corresponded to one T cell. The patient libraries were prepared and sequenced with the same protocol used for the earlier healthy control dataset. Within a given batch, samples were prepared together, multiplexed and sequenced on the same HiSeq lane. The authors' analysis ran thus. MIGEC handled the raw barcoded reads, throwing out single-read molecular identifier groups before consensus assembly and CDR3 extraction. VDJtools was used for post-analysis of the clonotype tables, with diversity normalized by down-sampling every dataset to the smallest sample size. Repertoire overlap clustering matched CDR3 amino acid but not nucleotide sequences to correct batch-related cross-sample contamination. The public sequencing data were trimmed at Q25 with fastp and processed into clonotypes with MiXCR by TCRdb, which kept only in-frame beta chains. Entries that share a CDR3 protein sequence are merged under the most common genes and DNA. TCRdb, not the original authors, processed these V and J calls. The sample table records 600,000 to 750,000 distinct CDR3 sequences; more than 50% of these occur just once. The top ten clones comprise around 10% of the sample.

The CDR3 holds 15 amino acids from the cysteine to the phenylalanine. This entry keeps only the CDR3 DNA: 45 bases, framed from base 1. V drops 0 bases and J drops 4 bases, leaving 11 bases in between. The germline V gene gives CDR1 as MRHNA and CDR2 as SNTAGT. To demonstrate the VDJtools post-analysis software, TCR beta repertoires were profiled from the peripheral blood of roughly 12 young patients with multiple sclerosis. The multiple sclerosis patients were children and adolescents between about 6 and 15 years of age. The sample was blood. The rearrangement joined TRBV6-4 to TRBJ2-3; tentative D gene TRBD2, with 5 bases matching. The clonotype was recovered from a girl aged 2-10 years with multiple sclerosis. The nucleotides are TGTGCCAGCAGTGACTCGGCGGGCTCGTCAGATACGCAGTATTTT. Translated, it reads CASSDSAGSSDTQYF.